This T cell receptor beta chain was captured by sequencing in a study of cytomegalovirus exposure and HLA in healthy donors. CDR1 and CDR2 from the germline V gene are SEHNR and FQNEAQ (reference sequence). This CDR3 has 13 amino acids. V lost 1 base, J lost 6 bases, and 9 bases lay in between. The protocol was immunoSEQ multiplex PCR, while the TCRdb copy is restricted to in-frame clones and leaves out a portion. The table has roughly 120,000 clones, approximately 85% seen once. This chain connects TRBV7-9 to TRBJ1-1, with D hard to call. The material sequenced was PBMCs. This clonotype was obtained from a man between 18 and 29 years old in good health and CMV-seronegative. CDR3 bases: TGTGCCAGCAGCTTAGGTAGTAGCCCTGAAGCTTTCTTT. This encodes CASSLGSSPEAFF.